This record looks at one T cell receptor (beta chain) sequence and its context. What it binds is unknown. Donation came from healthy HIV-negative adults that had no recent acute infections or vaccinations. The authors distributed each subset's genomic DNA evenly over several immunoSEQ plates. Profiling relied on immunoSEQ multiplex PCR, and the TCRdb table lists in-frame clones only, not all of them. The sample lists 1,500,000 or so clones; just under 99% were seen once. This sample was taken from a study of shared clonotypes between healthy human individuals. Broader study findings: A generally larger estimated richness was seen in naive subsets than in memory subsets. With a few donors compared, 4.5% to 6.5% of naive CD4 clonotypes were shared.

The germline V gene has CDR1 SGHTA and CDR2 FQGNSA. The V end was cut by 5 bases, the J end by 2 bases, with 13 bases between. This CDR3 is 15 amino acids long. Sequencing was done on a sample of naive CD4+ T cells sorted from blood. Regarding subset: CD45RA+ positively selected. The sequence was collected from a man between 25 and 39 years old in good health. The chain uses TRBV7-2 and TRBJ2-1, with D tentatively TRBD1 (5 bases). The CDR3 DNA reads as TGTGCCAGCAGCCCCCAGGGTTCGACCTACAATGAGCAGTTCTTC. Translating it yields CASSPQGSTYNEQFF.